What follows are 32 T cell receptor beta chains derived from one specimen sequenced in a study of tumor-infiltrating lymphocytes in primary liver carcinoma. Unsorted bulk tissue (roughly 19-31 mg) underwent RNA and DNA co-extraction. The authors made TCR beta cDNA from around 500 ng total RNA with a constant-region primer. Slightly modified ARM-PCR served as the procedure for the TCR beta libraries. These libraries came from three rounds of nested multiplex PCR. The first two PCR rounds used TRBV1-TRBV30 forward primers with a C-beta reverse primer, 10 cycles each. TCRdb itself ran the multiplex PCR reads through MiXCR, one entry per CDR3 protein. This table holds some 51,000 distinct CDR3 sequences, 70% to 80% found once. Sequencing was carried out using liver tumor tissue from sampling region 3. As for subset: tumor region T3, left-lateral pole. These receptors all stem from a man aged 40-49 years with primary liver carcinoma and hepatitis B virus infection.

Turning to this clonotype: One end of the junction varies from germline; a read error may be responsible. This chain uses TRBV6-1 with TRBJ2-6; 8 nucleotides line up with TRBD1. Germline CDR1 MNHNS, CDR2 SASEGT. CDR3 length equals 17 residues. The CDR3 sequence is CTSRLGQGPSGANVLTF. CDR3 nucleotide sequence: TGTACCAGCAGATTAGGACAGGGACCCTCTGGGGCCAACGTCCTGACTTTC.

To note about this clonotype: Its ends do not fully match the called genes, so a read error is possible. V is TRBV4-1 and J is TRBJ2-2; 10 nucleotides match TRBD2. The CDR3 covers 15 residues. The germline V gene has CDR1 MGHRA and CDR2 YSYEKL. As DNA, the CDR3 is TGCGCCAGCGGTCTAGCGGGAGATGTCACCGGGGACCTGTCTTTT. Its protein product is CASGLAGDVTGDLSF.

About this clonotype: A much larger clone differs from this one at a single base, so this may be a read error. The V call is TRBV28, the J call TRBJ2-5; D ambiguous. The CDR3 length is 11 residues. Germline values: CDR1 MDHEN, CDR2 SYDVKM. The ends were cut back, 2 bases at V and 7 bases at J, with 5 bases in the middle. The CDR3 protein is CASSLKVTQYF. CDR3 nucleotides: TGTGCCAGCAGTTTAAAGGTGACCCAGTACTTC.

About this clonotype: This is likely a read error, given that the CDR3 carries no conserved phenylalanine or tryptophan at its end. CDR3 in amino acids: CSVGNLAGVYDEQFL. As DNA, the CDR3 is TGCAGCGTTGGTAACCTAGCGGGAGTTTACGATGAGCAGTTCCTC. This chain links TRBV29-1 with TRBJ2-1; TRBD2 agrees at 10 bases. The V gene's germline CDR1 is SQVTM and CDR2 ANQGSEA. This CDR3 comprises 15 residues. V was clipped by 4 bases and J by 8 bases; unmatched bases: 11.

In this sample, this clonotype turned up a few times. A single base separates this from a much larger clone, so it may be a read error. This chain links TRBV28 with TRBJ2-7, with D perhaps being TRBD1 or TRBD2 (5 bases each). Trimming removed 2 bases at V and 3 bases at J, with 11 bases between. From germline, CDR1 is MDHEN and CDR2 SYDVKM. The CDR3 covers 14 residues. The CDR3 nucleotides read TGTGCCAGCAGTTTAACACAGGCGGGCTACGAGCAGTACTTC. Its translation is CASSLTQAGYEQYF.

Of note for this clonotype: This may be a read error: a much more frequent sequence differs by one nucleotide. The chain is built from TRBV7-8 and TRBJ2-5; the D is unclear. The CDR3 runs 15 residues. In germline, CDR1 is SGHVS, CDR2 FQNEAQ. Trimming shortened V by 3 bases and J by 1 base, and 12 bases separated the two germline ends. CDR3 sequence reads: CASSLMVRSQETQYF. The DNA of the CDR3 is TGTGCCAGCAGCTTGATGGTGCGGTCCCAAGAGACCCAGTACTTC.

The rearrangement links TRBV11-2 to TRBJ2-5; D might be TRBD2 (5 bases). The germline V gene has CDR1 SGHAT and CDR2 FQNNGV. This CDR3 is built from 13 residues. V lost 6 bases to trimming and J lost 7 bases, with 15 bases between them. CDR3 loop: CASSFSVGGTQYF. The CDR3 bases are TGTGCCAGCAGTTTTAGTGTCGGAGGGACCCAGTACTTC.

This clonotype was seen at least ten times. The chain joins TRBV20-1 to TRBJ2-5; 7 bases match TRBD2. In germline, CDR1 is DFQATT, CDR2 SNEGSKA (reference sequence). The V segment lost 0 bases and the J segment 5 bases; nucleotides outside the gene matches: 15. The CDR3 has 17 amino acids. The CDR3 bases are TGCAGTGCTAGAGAGGTAGCGGGTCTTTCCTTTATGGAGACCCAGTACTTC. Its protein is CSAREVAGLSFMETQYF.

This clonotype was counted many times. The V call is TRBV20-1, the J call TRBJ2-2; D is possibly TRBD1 (5 bases). Germline V gene data show CDR1 as DFQATT and CDR2 as SNEGSKA (reference sequence). The CDR3 extends over 15 amino acids. The V end was cut by 4 bases, the J end by 2 bases, with 14 bases between. CDR3 DNA: TGCAGTGCTAAAGGCGTAGGGGCAAACACCGGGGAGCTGTTTTTT. Amino acid sequence: CSAKGVGANTGELFF.

For this clonotype: No conserved phenylalanine or tryptophan is present at the end of the CDR3, so a read error is the likely explanation. The DNA is omitted, as the CDR3 cannot be located on it reliably, and the CDR3 follows TCRdb's listing. The chain couples TRBV11-2 to TRBJ2-7. The germline CDR1 and CDR2 sequences are SGHAT and FQNNGV. The CDR3 has 14 amino acids, counting both end residues. CDR3 residues: CASSFGVARIEQCL.

By proportion, this clonotype is medium-sized. The rearrangement joins TRBV6-1 to TRBJ2-3, with D unresolved. The germline CDR1 and CDR2 sequences are MNHNS and SASEGT. CDR3 length: 13 residues. V lost 7 bases and J 4 bases, leaving 12 bases between the germline ends. CDR3: CASKTSEADTQYF. CDR3 DNA: TGTGCCAGCAAGACTTCTGAGGCAGATACGCAGTATTTT.

Of note for this clonotype: As the CDR3 is not closed by the conserved phenylalanine or tryptophan, this likely results from a read error. The chain joins TRBV4-1 to TRBJ2-5; TRBD2 matches 8 bases. The V gene end was trimmed by 1 base and the J gene end by 1 base; junction bases not matched to a gene: 2. CDR1 is MGHRA and CDR2 is YSYEKL in the germline V gene. The CDR3 is 15 amino acids. Here the CDR3 reads CASSQVLAVQETQYL. CDR3 bases: TGCGCCAGCAGCCAAGTACTAGCGGTCCAAGAGACCCAGTACCTC.

This clonotype was detected only a few times. At one end the junction does not follow the germline gene, possibly because of a read error. The genes are TRBV5-1 and TRBJ2-7; TRBD1 agrees at 9 bases. The CDR3 loop spans 16 amino acids. CDR1 and CDR2 (germline): SGHRS, YFSETQ. CDR3 DNA: TGCGCCAGCAACTTGGCCACGGACAGGGGATTCTACGAGCAGTACTTC. It is translated as CASNLATDRGFYEQYF. The full variable domain, in which reference TRBV5-1 and TRBJ2-7 provide the parts outside the CDR3, is KAGVTQTPRYLIKTRGQQVTLSCSPISGHRSVSWYQQTPGQGLQFLFEYFSETQRNKGNFPGRFSGRQFSNSRSEMNVSTLELGDSALYLCASNLATDRGFYEQYFGPGTRLTVT.

Of note for this clonotype: Sequence at one end of the junction differs from germline and may be a read error. The chain links TRBV11-2 to TRBJ2-2, with D possibly matching TRBD2 (6 bases). CDR3 size: 13 residues. The germline V gene has CDR1 SGHAT and CDR2 FQNNGV. The CDR3 nucleotides are TGTGCCAACAGCCTCCTCAGGGACTGGGAGCTGTTTTTT. Encoded protein: CANSLLRDWELFF.

The rearrangement links TRBV4-1 to TRBJ2-5, with TRBD2 matching 7 bases. Germline V lookup: CDR1 MGHRA, CDR2 YSYEKL. This CDR3 spans 16 amino acids. The CDR3 here is CTSRIGTTGSVGTQYF. CDR3 bases: TGCACTAGCAGGATCGGGACTACCGGGAGCGTAGGGACCCAGTACTTC.

This clonotype was observed a single time. At one end the junction does not follow the germline gene, possibly because of a read error. The V gene is TRBV6-2 or TRBV6-3, the J gene TRBJ2-2; D uncertain. There are 19 residues in the CDR3. The germline V gene has CDR1 MNHEY and CDR2 SVGEGT. This chain's CDR3 is CANSYSILVAQDNTGELFF. The CDR3 bases are TGTGCCAACAGTTACTCGATACTGGTTGCCCAGGATAACACCGGGGAGCTGTTTTTT.

For this clonotype: At one end the junction does not follow the germline gene, possibly because of a read error. This CDR3 reads CSTRGTGGTDRQYF. CDR3 DNA: TGCAGTACTAGAGGGACAGGGGGGACAGATAGGCAGTATTTT. The V and J genes are TRBV20-1 and TRBJ2-3, with 11 bases identical to TRBD1. This CDR3 has 14 residues. CDR1 and CDR2 from the germline V gene are DFQATT and SNEGSKA (reference sequence).

About this clonotype itself: The junction shows a germline mismatch at one end, possibly a read error. V is TRBV10-3 and J is TRBJ2-7, with 9 nucleotides matching TRBD2. Germline CDR1 is ENHRY and CDR2 is SYGVKD. CDR3 length: 13 amino acids. The CDR3 DNA follows: TGTGTCATCCGGCGGGAGGGCTCCTACGAGCAGTACTTC. Its translation: CVIRREGSYEQYF.

This clonotype was seen just once. As the CDR3 is not closed by the conserved phenylalanine or tryptophan, this likely results from a read error. V and J are TRBV7-8 and TRBJ2-1; D gene uncertain. Trimming cost V 1 base and J 2 bases, with 9 bases left between them. CDR1 is SGHVS and CDR2 is FQNEAQ in the germline V gene. The CDR3 covers 15 residues. DNA for the CDR3: TGTGCCAGCAGCTTAGTTAGTAGCACCTACAATGAGCAGTTCCTC. The encoded protein is CASSLVSSTYNEQFL.

CDR3 protein: CASSLTVTNYGYTF. For the CDR3, the DNA is TGTGCCAGCAGCTTGACAGTTACTAACTATGGCTACACCTTC. The chain joins TRBV5-6 to TRBJ1-2; no clear D gene. Deletions cut 1 base from V and 0 bases from J, with 7 bases between. Germline assignment: CDR1 SGHDT and CDR2 YYEEEE. This CDR3 has 14 amino acids.

This clonotype was observed once. The junction departs from germline at one end; a sequencing error may be responsible. The chain combines TRBV29-1 with TRBJ2-5; D gene unclear. This CDR3 is 13 amino acids long. From germline, CDR1 is SQVTM and CDR2 ANQGSEA. The DNA for the CDR3 is TGCAGCGTTGAGGGATCTAACAAAGAGACCCAGTACTTT. This translates into CSVEGSNKETQYF. The full variable domain, completed using reference TRBV29-1 and TRBJ2-5, is SAVISQKPSRDICQRGTSLTIQCQVDSQVTMMFWYRQQPGQSLTLIATANQGSEATYESGFVIDKFPISRPNLTFSTLTVSNMSPEDSSIYLCSVEGSNKETQYFGPGTRLLVL.

Notes on this clonotype: Germline is not matched at one junction end, which may reflect a read error. The rearrangement uses TRBV7-8 and TRBJ2-7, with D perhaps TRBD1 or TRBD2 (5 bases each). Germline V gives CDR1 SGHVS, CDR2 FQNEAQ. CDR3 length equals 13 residues. The CDR3 bases are TGTGCCAGCAGCTTTGGGACGGTCTGGGAGCAGTATTTC. Amino acids: CASSFGTVWEQYF.

Note on this clonotype: One junction end disagrees with the germline gene, perhaps due to a read error. This chain links TRBV11-2 with TRBJ2-5; D ambiguous. CDR1 and CDR2 (germline): SGHAT, FQNNGV. The CDR3 runs 16 residues. For the CDR3, the DNA is TGTGCCAGCAGATCCCGTGACTCGGCCTACCAAGAGACACAGTACTTC. This sequence encodes CASRSRDSAYQETQYF.

This clonotype has ten or more counts. The chain is built from TRBV30 and TRBJ2-1, with D perhaps matching TRBD2 (6 bases). Germline V gene lookup returns CDR1 GTSNPN and CDR2 SVGIG (reference sequence). The CDR3 covers 13 residues. V lost 6 bases and J lost 6, with 15 bases in between. The CDR3: CACLRENGNEQFF. The CDR3 bases are TGTGCCTGCCTTCGGGAGAACGGCAATGAGCAGTTCTTC.

This clonotype was seen many times. The chain recombines TRBV7-9 with TRBJ2-7; no definite D call. Germline V lookup: CDR1 SEHNR, CDR2 FQNEAQ (reference sequence). Trimming pared 0 bases from V and 2 bases from J, leaving 8 bases between. The CDR3 is 14 amino acids. DNA of the CDR3: TGTGCCAGCAGCTTAGCGGGTCCCGCCTACGAGCAGTACTTC. Its protein product is CASSLAGPAYEQYF.

Many counts were recorded for this clonotype. The rearrangement joins TRBV6-1 to TRBJ1-2; 7 bases line up with TRBD1. The junction had 1 base not matched to a gene; V was cut back by 4 bases and J by 5 bases. Germline V CDR1 and CDR2: MNHNS, SASEGT. This CDR3 is 12 amino acids long. This chain's CDR3 is CASSGQGYGYTF. The DNA for the CDR3 is TGTGCCAGCAGTGGACAGGGTTATGGCTACACCTTC.

As regards this clonotype: The junction differs from germline at one of its ends, possibly a read error. V and J are TRBV5-5 and TRBJ2-7; D is possibly TRBD1 (5 bases). The CDR3 is 13 residues long. Germline V lookup: CDR1 SGHKS, CDR2 YYEKEE (reference sequence). The CDR3 DNA reads TGTGTCAGCAGCTTCGATCTGGGGCCGGCCCAGTACTTC. Protein: CVSSFDLGPAQYF.

As regards this clonotype: Germline and junction disagree at one end, which may indicate a read error. The rearrangement uses TRBV11-2 and TRBJ1-1; 7 bases fit TRBD1. CDR1 is SGHAT, CDR2 FQNNGV, per germline. CDR3 length equals 15 residues. The CDR3 coding sequence is TGTGTCAGCAGTTTCAACAGGGGCCCGAACACTGGACCTTTCTTT. This codes for CVSSFNRGPNTGPFF. Together with reference TRBV11-2 and TRBJ1-1, the CDR3 gives the full variable domain: EAGVAQSPRYKIIEKRQSVAFWCNPISGHATLYWYQQILGQGPKLLIQFQNNGVVDDSQLPKDRFSAERLKGVDSTLKIQPAKLEDSAVYLCVSSFNRGPNTGPFFGQGTRLTVV.

This clonotype is medium-sized in the sample. The chain couples TRBV11-2 to TRBJ2-7; TRBD2 is a possible D gene (5 bases). Trimming left V 1 base short and J 4 bases short, with 14 bases between. The germline V gene encodes CDR1 SGHAT and CDR2 FQNNGV. The CDR3 contains 15 residues. The DNA of the CDR3 is TGTGCCAGCAGCTTAGCGGAGGACCATGAGTACGAGCAGTACTTC. It translates to CASSLAEDHEYEQYF. Using reference TRBV11-2 and TRBJ2-7 for the parts outside the CDR3, the full variable domain is EAGVAQSPRYKIIEKRQSVAFWCNPISGHATLYWYQQILGQGPKLLIQFQNNGVVDDSQLPKDRFSAERLKGVDSTLKIQPAKLEDSAVYLCASSLAEDHEYEQYFGPGTRLTVT.

A note on this clonotype: Germline and junction disagree at one end, which may indicate a read error. V and J are TRBV10-3 and TRBJ2-5; no firm D call. Germline CDR1 is ENHRY and CDR2 is SYGVKD. The length of the CDR3 is 11 residues. The CDR3 region is CAISDSETQYF. The CDR3 DNA sequence: TGTGCCATCAGTGACTCAGAGACCCAGTATTTC.

As concerns this clonotype: One junction end disagrees with the germline gene, perhaps due to a read error. The rearrangement links TRBV5-4 to TRBJ2-7, with D uncertain. The CDR3 is 12 residues long. Germline loops: CDR1 SGHNT, CDR2 YYREEE (reference sequence). Written as DNA, the CDR3 is TGTGCCAGGAGCTTGAATCTACCCGAGCAGTACTTC. Its protein is CARSLNLPEQYF.

A word on this clonotype: A read error may be the cause here, since a much bigger clone is one base away. This rearrangement joins TRBV5-8 to TRBJ2-5, with 14 bases lining up with TRBD2. The germline V gene encodes CDR1 SGHTS and CDR2 YDEGEE. The CDR3 runs to 17 residues. CDR3 region: CTSSDGLAGGIVETQYF. For the CDR3, the DNA is TGTACCAGCAGCGATGGACTAGCGGGAGGTATTGTGGAGACCCAGTACTTC.